What follows is one TCR beta chain and its context. The count of this clone is one. The target of this receptor is not known. Base qualities are not recorded, but no much larger clone differs from it by a single base. From V the trimming removes 5 bases and from J it removes 6 bases, while the gene matches leave 13 bases of the junction unaccounted for. CDR1 KGHSH and CDR2 LQKENI are derived from the germline V gene. The CDR3 goes from the cysteine to the phenylalanine over 17 residues. Of all the DNA, just the CDR3 is kept, 51 bases in frame from base 1. The CDR3 regions of human TCRbeta chains were analyzed by immunosequencing. The study's processing was this. Repertoire TCRs were checked for matches against a reference library of SARS-CoV-2-specific TCRs that had been generated using the MIRA antigen-specificity platform. Breadth meant the fraction of unique TCRs that were SARS-CoV-2-associated, whereas depth meant the fraction of total T cells that were SARS-CoV-2-associated. Each spike-specific TCR was assigned to its reactive spike region and to a CD4 or CD8 class using the MIRA data. Log10-transformed breadth and depth values were compared by one-way ANOVA with Sidak's multiple comparisons tests. Here the immuneACCESS table is served through TCRdb, limited to in-frame sequences with V and J called. Missing clones are a known gap in these copies; in checked studies unresolved V genes cover under half, and the rest lacks a known reason. Clone size and V and J calls were adopted from that table, with D and trimming inferred from the DNA. The sample table records roughly 120,000 clones; roughly 84% of these occur just once. About 15% of the sample comes from the top ten.

The intended sense of this specimen's time point label: baseline before first vaccination. Vaccinee samples were obtained from the UK trials COV001 and COV002, which included a single-blind randomized controlled phase 2/3 trial of AZD1222 (ChAdOx1 nCoV-19) in healthy adults. For TCRbeta chain sequencing, PBMC samples were collected from trial participants at day 0 and at day 28 after the second dose. This sample stems from a study of T cell responses to AZD1222 COVID-19 vaccine (dated by TCRdb to the early 2020s). As for the study more broadly: AZD1222 recipients with second doses at about 4 weeks or about 12 weeks were pooled, because spike-specific TCR depth and breadth did not differ between schedules. A total of about 230 trial participants underwent TCR sequencing, of whom 200 to 220 received two doses of AZD1222 and some 25 received two doses of the MenACWY control vaccine. Trial participants were enrolled by age into subgroups of 18-55, 56-69 and 70-plus years, and about 150, 27 and 61 TCR-sequenced participants, respectively, were included in these subgroups. Study-level results and caveats: Spike-specific TCR breadth and depth rose significantly after two AZD1222 doses compared with day 0 and with MenACWY recipients. Nearly half of unique spike-specific TCRs reportedly recognized epitopes outside regions mutated in the B.1.351 and B.1.1.7 variants. Participants were mostly white British, with more females than males. The authors suggested clonal diversity may have been underestimated. The 56-69-year group was small, and its depth increase did not reach significance, likely because of low power. Because no day 14 peak-response samples were available, the repertoires could be characterized only after the peak T cell response. The whole spike protein was spanned by vaccine-associated CD4 TCRs, and dominant responses were seen in regions 160-218 and 743-854. Only a handful of AZD1222 recipients were SARS-CoV-2 seropositive at baseline, limiting conclusions about previously exposed vaccinees.

The rearranged chain carries TRBV18 and TRBJ2-1, with 10 junctional bases fitting TRBD1. The sequence derives from an adult in good health. Sequenced here: peripheral blood, sampled on day 0 of AZD1222 vaccination. The nucleotide sequence reads as follows: TGTGCCAGCTCAGCAGGGATCGGGGACAGGGGAACCAATGAGCAGTTCTTC. Translated, it reads CASSAGIGDRGTNEQFF.